A selection of T cell receptor beta chains follows, all from one sample in a study of CD8 T cells in ankylosing spondylitis. TCRdb re-called the 5' RACE reads with MiXCR, one entry per CDR3 protein. The table shows more than 500,000 distinct CDR3 sequences, with over 4% occurring only once. Sequenced input: blood, either unsorted or a sorted T cell fraction (not recorded which). These receptors came from a male donor with ankylosing spondylitis. Both conserved end residues are part of each CDR3. The order of the fields is clone size, V gene, J gene, D gene, CDR3 DNA, CDR3 protein. D genes are given only for firm matches. Clone size appears in some rows only: once, few, many, or a class for an expanded clone.

>NA|TRBV7-9|TRBJ2-1|NA
TGTGCCAGCAGCAAACTTACAGGGCTCCTTTACAATGAGCAGTTCTTC
CASSKLTGLLYNEQFF
>many|TRBV3-1|TRBJ2-2|NA
TGTGCCAGCAGCGGGACCGTGAACACCGGGGAGCTGTTTTTT
CASSGTVNTGELFF
>NA|TRBV13|TRBJ1-6|NA
TGTGCCAGCAGCGTAGGGGGGCGGCCGTATAATTCACCCCTCCACTTT
CASSVGGRPYNSPLHF
>NA|TRBV7-2|TRBJ1-6|TRBD1
TGTGCCAGCAGCTTCGCCGGGACAGGGATGGGATCACCCCTCCACTTT
CASSFAGTGMGSPLHF
>few|TRBV7-3|TRBJ2-1|NA
TGTGCCAGCAGCTTGGGCTTTTCTAGCGACTACAATGAGCAGTTCTTC
CASSLGFSSDYNEQFF
>many|TRBV27|TRBJ2-7|NA
TGTGCCAGCAGCTATCGGGACCTCTCCTACGAGCAGTACTTC
CASSYRDLSYEQYF
>many|TRBV12-3/TRBV12-4|TRBJ1-5|NA
TGTGCCAGCAGTTTAAGGGGACCTGGGGATCAGCCCCAGCATTTT
CASSLRGPGDQPQHF
>many|TRBV5-1|TRBJ2-1|TRBD2
TGCGCCAGCAGCTTGAGCGGGAGGGAAGGTGAGCAGTTCTTC
CASSLSGREGEQFF
>many|TRBV7-9|TRBJ2-3|TRBD2
TGTGCCAGCAGCACGGGACTAGCGGGAGTTTGGGATACGCAGTATTTT
CASSTGLAGVWDTQYF
>many|TRBV4-3|TRBJ2-5|NA
TGCGCCAGCAGCCAACCCGGAACTCGGAGTGTCCAGTACTTC
CASSQPGTRSVQYF
>many|TRBV15|TRBJ2-1|TRBD2
TGTGCCACCAGCCCCCTTACTAGCGGGATTCATGTCGCCGTTAATGAGCAGTTCTTC
CATSPLTSGIHVAVNEQFF
>NA|TRBV14|TRBJ2-7|TRBD2
TGTGCCAGCAGCCAAGAAGCGGGACGGACCTCCTACGAGCAGTACTTC
CASSQEAGRTSYEQYF
>few|TRBV6-1|TRBJ2-5|TRBD1
TGTGCCAGCAACGGGGGACAGGAGAAAGAGACCCAGTACTTC
CASNGGQEKETQYF
>many|TRBV12-3/TRBV12-4|TRBJ2-1|TRBD2
TGTGCCAGCAGTCGATTTAGCGGGGGCGATGAGCAGTTCTTC
CASSRFSGGDEQFF
>few|TRBV7-2|TRBJ2-5|TRBD1
TGTGCCAGCAGACAACTGACAGGGGGCCAGTACTTC
CASRQLTGGQYF
>many|TRBV7-9|TRBJ2-7|NA
TGTGCCAGCAGCTTAGCAGCACACACCTACGAGCAGTACTTC
CASSLAAHTYEQYF
>many|TRBV7-2|TRBJ2-1|TRBD2
TGTGCCAGCAGCTCGCTTAGCGGGAGCTCCTACAATGAGCAGTTCTTC
CASSSLSGSSYNEQFF
>many|TRBV24-1|TRBJ2-3|NA
TGTGCCACCAGTGACCCCGGACCCCGTCTTAGCACAGATACGCAGTATTTT
CATSDPGPRLSTDTQYF
>many|TRBV28|TRBJ2-3|NA
TGTGCCAGCAGTTTTGAAGATACGCAGTATTTT
CASSFEDTQYF
>NA|TRBV7-2|TRBJ2-5|TRBD2
TGTGCCAGCAGCCCGGGGGGGGCCCAAGAGACCCAGTACTTC
CASSPGGAQETQYF
>many|TRBV9|TRBJ1-1|NA
TGTGCCAGCAGCATCGGGGGGGGGTACACTGAAGCTTTCTTT
CASSIGGGYTEAFF
>many|TRBV5-1|TRBJ2-1|TRBD1
TGCGCCAGCAGCCGGACAGGTAGCTCCTACAATGAGCAGTTCTTC
CASSRTGSSYNEQFF
>many|TRBV5-1|TRBJ2-2|NA
TGCGCCAGCAGCTGGGACCTCAGGAACACCGGGGAGCTGTTTTTT
CASSWDLRNTGELFF
>many|TRBV5-1|TRBJ1-2|NA
TGCGCCAGCAGCTTCATGGGGAGTGGTGGCTACACCTTC
CASSFMGSGGYTF
>few|TRBV10-1|TRBJ1-6|TRBD1
TGCGCCAGCAGGGGCGACAGGGTCCTCGTCTTGTATTCACCCCTCCACTTT
CASRGDRVLVLYSPLHF
>many|TRBV9|TRBJ1-5|NA
TGTGCCAGCAGCAGGCAGGAATCACATCAGCCCCAGCATTTT
CASSRQESHQPQHF
>many|TRBV6-2/TRBV6-3|TRBJ2-2|NA
TGTGCCAGCAGTGGAGGCCATGACACCGGGGAGCTGTTTTTT
CASSGGHDTGELFF
>many|TRBV7-8|TRBJ1-1|TRBD1
TGTGCCAGCAGCTTAGCAGGGGGCCTACGAAACACTGAAGCTTTCTTT
CASSLAGGLRNTEAFF
>many|TRBV7-2|TRBJ2-2|TRBD2
TGTGCCAGCAGCTTAGCGGGCGGGGGGCCCGGGGAGCTGTTTTTT
CASSLAGGGPGELFF
>many|TRBV4-3|TRBJ2-5|TRBD2
TGCGCCAGCAGCCCCGGGACTAGCGGGGCCAAGACCCAGTACTTC
CASSPGTSGAKTQYF
>many|TRBV7-8|TRBJ2-3|TRBD2
TGTGCCAGCAGCCGCGGGACTAGCGGGGGAGGCACAGATACGCAGTATTTT
CASSRGTSGGGTDTQYF
>many|TRBV4-3|TRBJ1-1|NA
TGCGCCAGCAGCCAAGATCTCTATCGCGAGGGGAACACTGAAGCTTTCTTT
CASSQDLYREGNTEAFF
>many|TRBV10-3|TRBJ1-1|NA
TGTGCCATCAGGACCCAAGGGCTGGGGGACACTGAAGCTTTCTTT
CAIRTQGLGDTEAFF
>many|TRBV12-3/TRBV12-4|TRBJ1-1|NA
TGTGCCAGCAGTCGGACGGAAGCTTTCTTT
CASSRTEAFF